This TCR beta chain was profiled in a study of T cell responses to AZD1222 COVID-19 vaccine. Worth noting for this clone: At one boundary the junction diverges from the germline segment, which might be a read error.

The protocol was immunoSEQ multiplex PCR, while the TCRdb copy is restricted to in-frame clones and leaves out a portion. Counted here are about 170,000 clones, about nine tenths occurring once; the ten biggest clones make up approximately 3%. The CDR3 runs to 16 residues. The V gene's germline CDR1 is LNHDA and CDR2 SQIVND (reference sequence). The chain joins TRBV19 to TRBJ2-7; D remains unclear. The material was peripheral blood, obtained on day 0 of AZD1222 vaccination. The sequence derives from an adult in good health. CDR3 DNA sequence: TGTGCCAGTAGCATAGGGCGCGGTGGAAGCTCCTACGAGCAGTACTTC. Protein product: CASSIGRGGSSYEQYF. Full variable domain (remainder filled in from reference TRBV19 and TRBJ2-7): DGGITQSPKYLFRKEGQNVTLSCEQNLNHDAMYWYRQDPGQGLRLIYYSQIVNDFQKGDIAEGYSVSREKKESFPLTVTSAQKNPTAFYLCASSIGRGGSSYEQYFGPGTRLTVT.